This T cell receptor (beta chain) originates from a study of CD8+ T cells in alopecia areata. Background on the study: Treated patients received oral tofacitinib, 5 to 10 mg twice daily. Study conclusions and caveats: A great number of expanded lesional clones endured in scalp and blood during tofacitinib.

CDR1 is GTSNPN, CDR2 SVGIG, per germline (reference sequence). There are 15 residues in the CDR3. V dropped 3 bases and J dropped 0 bases, with 15 bases sitting between them. Remarks on this clone: Its matching antigen is unknown.

RNA extraction was followed by reverse transcription into cDNA, which acted as the sequencing template. The method was immunoSEQ multiplex PCR; TCRdb's version includes in-frame clones alone and lacks a portion of them. The sample includes around 97,000 clones, about nine tenths of them seen just once. The treatment: oral pan-JAK inhibitor, 5-10 mg twice daily. The chain joins TRBV30 to TRBJ2-7, with a possible D match to TRBD2 (5 bases). The starting material was CD8+ T cells sorted from blood, obtained between weeks 30 and 35, from a patient treated with tofacitinib. This clonotype was obtained from a human donor with alopecia areata. Written as DNA, the CDR3 is TGTGCCTGGAGCCTCCCGGAGGCGAGCTCCTACGAGCAGTACTTC. Translating it yields CAWSLPEASSYEQYF.